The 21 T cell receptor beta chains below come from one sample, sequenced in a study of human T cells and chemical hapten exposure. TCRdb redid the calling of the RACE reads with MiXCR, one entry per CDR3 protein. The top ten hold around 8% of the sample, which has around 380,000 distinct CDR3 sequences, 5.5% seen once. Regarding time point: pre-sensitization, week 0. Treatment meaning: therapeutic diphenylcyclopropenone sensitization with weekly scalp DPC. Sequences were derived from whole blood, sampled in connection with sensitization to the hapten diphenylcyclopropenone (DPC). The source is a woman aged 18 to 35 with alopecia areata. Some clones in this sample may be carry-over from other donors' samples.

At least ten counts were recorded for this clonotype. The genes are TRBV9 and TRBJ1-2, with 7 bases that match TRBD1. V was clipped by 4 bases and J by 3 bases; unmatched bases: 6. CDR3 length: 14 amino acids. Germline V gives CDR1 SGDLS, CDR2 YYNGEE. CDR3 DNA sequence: TGTGCCAGCAGCTTACAGGGGTCAGACTATGGCTACACCTTC. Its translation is CASSLQGSDYGYTF.

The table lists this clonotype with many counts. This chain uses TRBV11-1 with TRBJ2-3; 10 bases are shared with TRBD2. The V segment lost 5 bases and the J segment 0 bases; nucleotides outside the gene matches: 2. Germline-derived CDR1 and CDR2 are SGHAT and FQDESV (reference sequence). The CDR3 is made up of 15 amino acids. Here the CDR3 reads CASSPSGSSTDTQYF. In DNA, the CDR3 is TGTGCCAGCAGCCCTAGCGGGAGCAGCACAGATACGCAGTATTTT.

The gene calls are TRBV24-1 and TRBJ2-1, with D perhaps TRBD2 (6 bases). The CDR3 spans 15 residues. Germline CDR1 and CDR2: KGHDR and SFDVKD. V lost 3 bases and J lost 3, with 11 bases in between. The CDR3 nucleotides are TGTGCCACCAGTGATCATACGCGGGACTACAATGAGCAGTTCTTC. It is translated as CATSDHTRDYNEQFF.

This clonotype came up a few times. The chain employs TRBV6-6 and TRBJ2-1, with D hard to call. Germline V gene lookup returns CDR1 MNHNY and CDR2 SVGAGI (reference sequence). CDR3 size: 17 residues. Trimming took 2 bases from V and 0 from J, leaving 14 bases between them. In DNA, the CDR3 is TGTGCCAGCAGTTACGTTCCCTACCGTAGCTCCTACAATGAGCAGTTCTTC. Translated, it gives CASSYVPYRSSYNEQFF.

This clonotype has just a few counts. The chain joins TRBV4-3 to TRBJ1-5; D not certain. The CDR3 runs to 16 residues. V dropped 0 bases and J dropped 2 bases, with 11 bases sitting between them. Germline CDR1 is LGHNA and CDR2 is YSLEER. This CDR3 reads CASSQDRGGRNQPQHF. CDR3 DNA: TGCGCCAGCAGCCAAGATAGAGGCGGGCGCAATCAGCCCCAGCATTTT.

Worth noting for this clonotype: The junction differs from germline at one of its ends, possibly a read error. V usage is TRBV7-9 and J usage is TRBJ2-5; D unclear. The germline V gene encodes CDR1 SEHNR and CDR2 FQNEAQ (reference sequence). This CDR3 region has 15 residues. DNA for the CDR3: TGTGCCAGCAGTTTAGGGTCAAGGCAGCAAGAGACCCAGTACTTC. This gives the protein CASSLGSRQQETQYF.

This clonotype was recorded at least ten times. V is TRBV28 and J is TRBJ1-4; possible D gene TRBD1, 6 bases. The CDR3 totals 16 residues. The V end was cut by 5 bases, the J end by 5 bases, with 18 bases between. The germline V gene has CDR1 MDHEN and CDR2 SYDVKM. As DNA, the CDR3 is TGTGCCAGCAGTCAACTCCTCGGGCAGGGGAATGAAAAACTGTTTTTT. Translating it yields CASSQLLGQGNEKLFF.

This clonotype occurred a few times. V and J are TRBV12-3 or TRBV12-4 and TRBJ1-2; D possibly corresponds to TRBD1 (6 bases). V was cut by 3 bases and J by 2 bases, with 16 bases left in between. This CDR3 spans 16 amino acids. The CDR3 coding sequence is TGTGCCAGCAGTTTTGACAGGATCGCGGGGAACTATGGCTACACCTTC. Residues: CASSFDRIAGNYGYTF.

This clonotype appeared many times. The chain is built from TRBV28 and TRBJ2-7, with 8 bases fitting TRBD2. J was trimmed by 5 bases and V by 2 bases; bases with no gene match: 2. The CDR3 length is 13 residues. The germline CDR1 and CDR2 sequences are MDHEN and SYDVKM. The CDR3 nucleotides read TGTGCCAGCAGTTTAGTAGCGGGGCACGAGCAGTACTTC. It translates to CASSLVAGHEQYF.

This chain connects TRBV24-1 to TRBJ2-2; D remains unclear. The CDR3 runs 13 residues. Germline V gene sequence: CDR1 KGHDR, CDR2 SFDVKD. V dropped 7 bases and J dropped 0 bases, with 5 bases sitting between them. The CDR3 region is CATRAPNTGELFF. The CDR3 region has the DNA TGTGCCACCAGGGCCCCGAACACCGGGGAGCTGTTTTTT.

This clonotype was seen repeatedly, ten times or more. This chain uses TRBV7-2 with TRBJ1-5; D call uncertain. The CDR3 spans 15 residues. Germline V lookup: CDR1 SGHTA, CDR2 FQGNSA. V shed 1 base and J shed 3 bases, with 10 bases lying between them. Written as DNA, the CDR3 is TGTGCCAGCAGCTTAGTAGGCGGCAACAATCAGCCCCAGCATTTT. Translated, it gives CASSLVGGNNQPQHF. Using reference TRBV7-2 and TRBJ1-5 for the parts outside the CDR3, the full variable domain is GAGVSQSPSNKVTEKGKDVELRCDPISGHTALYWYRQSLGQGLEFLIYFQGNSAPDKSGLPSDRFSAERTGGSVSTLTIQRTQQEDSAVYLCASSLVGGNNQPQHFGDGTRLSIL.

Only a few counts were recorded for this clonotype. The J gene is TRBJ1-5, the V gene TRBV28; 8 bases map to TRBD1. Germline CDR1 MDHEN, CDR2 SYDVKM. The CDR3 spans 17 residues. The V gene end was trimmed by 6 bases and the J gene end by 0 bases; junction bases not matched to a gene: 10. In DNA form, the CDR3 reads TGTGCCAGCAGACTGCCCGGACAGGGAGGTAGCAATCAGCCCCAGCATTTT. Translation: CASRLPGQGGSNQPQHF.

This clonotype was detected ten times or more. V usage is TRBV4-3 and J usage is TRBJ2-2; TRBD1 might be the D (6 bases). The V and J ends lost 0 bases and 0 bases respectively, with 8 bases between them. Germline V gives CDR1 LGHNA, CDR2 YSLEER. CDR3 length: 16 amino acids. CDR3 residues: CASSQESGANTGELFF. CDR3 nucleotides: TGCGCCAGCAGCCAAGAATCAGGGGCGAACACCGGGGAGCTGTTTTTT.

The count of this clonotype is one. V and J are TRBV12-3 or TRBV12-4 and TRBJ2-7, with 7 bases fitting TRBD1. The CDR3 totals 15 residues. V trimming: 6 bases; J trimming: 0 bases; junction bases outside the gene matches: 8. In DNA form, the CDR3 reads TGTGCCAGCAGCCCAACGACAGGGATCTCCTACGAGCAGTACTTC. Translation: CASSPTTGISYEQYF.

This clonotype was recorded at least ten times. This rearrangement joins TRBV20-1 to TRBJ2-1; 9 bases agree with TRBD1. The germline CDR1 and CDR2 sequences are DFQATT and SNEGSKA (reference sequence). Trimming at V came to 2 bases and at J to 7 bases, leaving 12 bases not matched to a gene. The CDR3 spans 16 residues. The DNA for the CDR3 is TGCAGTGCTAGAAGGGGGACAGGGTTAAGTAGGAATGAGCAGTTCTTC. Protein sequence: CSARRGTGLSRNEQFF.

The CDR3 reads CASSQVRTGRYGYTF. The CDR3 DNA reads TGTGCCAGCAGCCAAGTCCGGACAGGTCGGTATGGCTACACCTTC. The chain uses TRBV4-2 and TRBJ1-2, with 7 bases matching TRBD1. Germline lookup yields CDR1 LGHNA and CDR2 YNFKEQ. V shed 1 base, J shed 5 bases, and the junction held 7 bases outside the gene matches. CDR3 size: 15 residues.

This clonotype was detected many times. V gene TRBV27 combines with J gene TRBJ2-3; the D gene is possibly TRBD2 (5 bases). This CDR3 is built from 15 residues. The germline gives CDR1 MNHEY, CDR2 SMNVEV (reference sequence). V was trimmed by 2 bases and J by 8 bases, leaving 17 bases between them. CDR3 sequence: CASSLHKLKRATQYF. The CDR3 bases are TGTGCCAGCAGTTTACACAAGCTGAAGAGGGCTACGCAGTATTTT.

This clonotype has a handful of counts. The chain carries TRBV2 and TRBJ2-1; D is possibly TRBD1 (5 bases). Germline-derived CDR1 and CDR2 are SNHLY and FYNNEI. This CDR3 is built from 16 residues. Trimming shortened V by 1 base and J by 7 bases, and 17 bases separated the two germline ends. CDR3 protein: CASSEGKGAQWNEQFF. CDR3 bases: TGTGCCAGCAGTGAAGGAAAAGGGGCCCAATGGAATGAGCAGTTCTTC. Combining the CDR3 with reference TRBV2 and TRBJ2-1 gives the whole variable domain EPEVTQTPSHQVTQMGQEVILRCVPISNHLYFYWYRQILGQKVEFLVSFYNNEISEKSEIFDDQFSVERPDGSNFTLKIRSTKLEDSAMYFCASSEGKGAQWNEQFFGPGTRLTVL.

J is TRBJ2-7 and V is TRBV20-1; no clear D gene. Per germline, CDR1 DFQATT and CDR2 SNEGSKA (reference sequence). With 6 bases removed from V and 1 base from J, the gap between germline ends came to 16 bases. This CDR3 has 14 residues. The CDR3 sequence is CSANSPLGSYEQYF. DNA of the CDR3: TGCAGTGCCAACTCCCCACTGGGGTCCTACGAGCAGTACTTC.

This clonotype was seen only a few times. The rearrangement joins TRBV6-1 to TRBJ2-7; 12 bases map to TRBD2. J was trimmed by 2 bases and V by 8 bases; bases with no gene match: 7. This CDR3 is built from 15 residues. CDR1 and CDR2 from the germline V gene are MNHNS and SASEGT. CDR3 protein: CASSSGTSGPYEQYF. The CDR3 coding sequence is TGTGCCAGCTCATCCGGGACTAGCGGGCCCTACGAGCAGTACTTC.

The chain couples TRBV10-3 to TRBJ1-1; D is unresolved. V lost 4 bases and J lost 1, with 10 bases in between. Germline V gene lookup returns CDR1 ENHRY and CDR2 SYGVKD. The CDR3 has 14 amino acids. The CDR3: CAISGPGPNTEAFF. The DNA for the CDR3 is TGTGCCATCAGTGGCCCAGGACCGAACACTGAAGCTTTCTTT.